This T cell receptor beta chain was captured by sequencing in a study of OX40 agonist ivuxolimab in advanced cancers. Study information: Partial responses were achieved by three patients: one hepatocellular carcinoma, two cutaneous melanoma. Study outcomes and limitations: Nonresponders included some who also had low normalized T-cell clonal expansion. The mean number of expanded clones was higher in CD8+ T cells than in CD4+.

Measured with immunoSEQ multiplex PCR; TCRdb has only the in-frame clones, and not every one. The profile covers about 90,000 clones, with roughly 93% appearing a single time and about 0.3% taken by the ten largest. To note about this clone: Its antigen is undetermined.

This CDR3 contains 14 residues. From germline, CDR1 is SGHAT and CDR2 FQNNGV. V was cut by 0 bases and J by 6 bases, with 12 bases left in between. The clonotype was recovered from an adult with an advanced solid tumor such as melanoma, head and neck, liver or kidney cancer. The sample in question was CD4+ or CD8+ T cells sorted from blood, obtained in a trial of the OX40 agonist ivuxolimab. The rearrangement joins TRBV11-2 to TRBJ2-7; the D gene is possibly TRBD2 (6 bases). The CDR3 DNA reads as TGTGCCAGCAGCTTAGATCGATGGGGGGTCGAGCAGTACTTC. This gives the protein CASSLDRWGVEQYF. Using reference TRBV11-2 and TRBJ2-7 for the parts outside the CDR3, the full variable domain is EAGVAQSPRYKIIEKRQSVAFWCNPISGHATLYWYQQILGQGPKLLIQFQNNGVVDDSQLPKDRFSAERLKGVDSTLKIQPAKLEDSAVYLCASSLDRWGVEQYFGPGTRLTVT.